This record covers a single T cell receptor beta chain. Its antigen is unidentified. The data derive from a study of T cell responses to AZD1222 COVID-19 vaccine. Looking at the study overall: The analysis combined second doses at about 4 or about 12 weeks. Study-wide findings and caveats: Clonal diversity may have been underestimated, and the donors were mostly white British, with more females than males. In the spike-specific TCR repertoire, nearly half reportedly target unmutated variant regions.

Measured with immunoSEQ multiplex PCR; TCRdb has only the in-frame clones, and not every one. The data contain more than 95,000 clones, over 75% of them seen just once; the ten biggest clones take up roughly 2.7%. This TCR was recovered from an adult in good health. The specimen was peripheral blood, collected on day 0 of AZD1222 vaccination.

CDR3: CASSFLGDTEAFF. The CDR3 coding sequence is TGTGCCAGCAGCTTCTTGGGGGACACTGAAGCTTTCTTT. The rearrangement joins TRBV7-2 to TRBJ1-1, with D maybe TRBD1 (5 bases). Deletions cut 3 bases from V and 3 bases from J, with 8 bases between. The CDR3 runs to 13 residues. Germline V gives CDR1 SGHTA, CDR2 FQGNSA.